The source of this T cell receptor beta chain is a study of cytomegalovirus exposure and HLA in healthy donors. Across the study: As an earlier analysis found, about 190 million T cells yielded about 120 million unique TCR beta sequences. General study points: Among the CMV-associated chains, a few were confirmed in vitro as specific for CMV antigens. As a later analysis revealed, the rate of TCR association differed by HLA locus, with DRB1 most and HLA-C fewest.

This clone was found a few times. The antigen is not known. Other DNA sequences in this sample translate to the same CDR3. Trimming left V 3 bases short and J 4 bases short, with 9 bases between. The V gene's germline CDR1 is GTSNPN and CDR2 SVGIG (reference sequence). This CDR3 has 12 amino acids. Both 60 Vbeta primers and 13 Jbeta primers went into the PCR. Assay used: immunoSEQ multiplex PCR; TCRdb lists only in-frame clones, some missing. The sample yields more than 85,000 clones, about 86% seen once. The source is a woman aged 30 to 39 in good health and CMV-seronegative. The chain recombines TRBV30 with TRBJ2-5; maybe TRBD2 (6 bases). Sequenced: PBMCs. The CDR3 DNA sequence: TGTGCCTGGAGGGCGGGAAGAGAGACCCAGTACTTC. Translated: CAWRAGRETQYF.